In its sample, the clone carrying this TCR beta chain ranks as medium-sized. Its antigen is unidentified. Samples came from patients recovered from mild-to-severe COVID-19. This entry is derived from a study of CD4 T cell repertoires in COVID-19. Across the whole study: CFSE-low cells expanded approximately eleven days with IL-2, then restimulated with other coronavirus spikes.

The method was immunoSEQ multiplex PCR; TCRdb's version includes in-frame clones alone and lacks a portion of them. Of about 490 clones listed, about 20% were seen once; the top ten hold under 20%. Germline V gene lookup returns CDR1 MNHEY and CDR2 SVGAGI. V lost 0 bases and J 6 bases, leaving 9 bases between the germline ends. The CDR3 has 14 residues. Findings and limits, study-wide: Sharing of several most expanded SARS-CoV-2-reactive clonotypes across memory subsets suggested intraclonal diversification. SARS-CoV and/or HKU1 spike cultures shared between 7 and 25% of SARS-CoV-2 clonotypes.

The source was memory CD4+ T cells, cultured in vitro, collected after recovery from COVID-19. The source is a human donor who had COVID-19. This sequence joins TRBV6-5 and TRBJ1-3; perhaps TRBD1 as D (6 bases). The CDR3 protein is CASSYSGQQNTIYF. CDR3 nucleotide sequence: TGTGCCAGCAGTTACTCGGGACAACAAAACACCATATATTTT.